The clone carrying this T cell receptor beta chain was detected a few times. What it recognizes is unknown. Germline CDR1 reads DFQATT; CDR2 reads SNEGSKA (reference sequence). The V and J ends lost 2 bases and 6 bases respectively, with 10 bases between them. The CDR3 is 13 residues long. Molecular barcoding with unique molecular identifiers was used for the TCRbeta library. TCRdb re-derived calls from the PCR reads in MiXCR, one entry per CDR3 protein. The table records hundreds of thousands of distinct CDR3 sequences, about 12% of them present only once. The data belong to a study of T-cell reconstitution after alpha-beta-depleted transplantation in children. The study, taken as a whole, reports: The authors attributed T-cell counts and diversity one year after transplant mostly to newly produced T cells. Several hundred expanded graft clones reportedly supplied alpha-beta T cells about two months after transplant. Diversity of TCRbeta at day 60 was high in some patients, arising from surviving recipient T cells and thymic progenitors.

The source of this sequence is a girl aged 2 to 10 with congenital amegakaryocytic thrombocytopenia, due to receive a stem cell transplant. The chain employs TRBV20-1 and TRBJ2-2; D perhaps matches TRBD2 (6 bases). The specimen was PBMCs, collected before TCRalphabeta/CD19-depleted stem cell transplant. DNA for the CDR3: TGCAGTGCTAGACTCGCGGGATCCGGGGAGCTGTTTTTT. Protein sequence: CSARLAGSGELFF.